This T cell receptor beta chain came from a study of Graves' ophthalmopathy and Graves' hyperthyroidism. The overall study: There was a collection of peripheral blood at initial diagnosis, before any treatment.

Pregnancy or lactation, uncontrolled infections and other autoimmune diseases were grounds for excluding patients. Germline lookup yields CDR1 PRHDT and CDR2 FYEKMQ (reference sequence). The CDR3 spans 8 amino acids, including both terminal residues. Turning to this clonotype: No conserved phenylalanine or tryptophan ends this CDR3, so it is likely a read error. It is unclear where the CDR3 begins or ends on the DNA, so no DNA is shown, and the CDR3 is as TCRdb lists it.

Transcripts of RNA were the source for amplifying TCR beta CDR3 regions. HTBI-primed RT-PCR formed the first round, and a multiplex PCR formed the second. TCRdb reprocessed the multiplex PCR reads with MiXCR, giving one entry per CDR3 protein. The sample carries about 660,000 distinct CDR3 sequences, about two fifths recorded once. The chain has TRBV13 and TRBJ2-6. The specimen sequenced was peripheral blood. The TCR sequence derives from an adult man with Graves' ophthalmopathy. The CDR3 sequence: CASSFLTS.